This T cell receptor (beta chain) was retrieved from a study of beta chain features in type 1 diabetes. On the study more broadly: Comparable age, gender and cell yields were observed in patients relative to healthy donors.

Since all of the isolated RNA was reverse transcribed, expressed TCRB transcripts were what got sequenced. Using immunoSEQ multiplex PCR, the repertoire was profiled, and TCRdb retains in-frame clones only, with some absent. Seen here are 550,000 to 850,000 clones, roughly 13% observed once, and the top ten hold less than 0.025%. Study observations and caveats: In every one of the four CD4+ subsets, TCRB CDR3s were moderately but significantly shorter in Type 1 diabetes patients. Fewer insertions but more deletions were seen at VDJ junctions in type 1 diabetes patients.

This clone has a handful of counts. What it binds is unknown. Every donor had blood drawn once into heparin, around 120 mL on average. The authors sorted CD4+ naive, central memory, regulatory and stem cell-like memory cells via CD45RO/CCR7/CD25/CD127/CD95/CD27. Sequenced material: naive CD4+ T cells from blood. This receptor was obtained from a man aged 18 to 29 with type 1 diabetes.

The CDR3 region has the DNA TGTGCCAGCAGCGTTGGTGGCGTAGATACGCAGTATTTT. It yields the protein CASSVGGVDTQYF. V usage is TRBV5-6 and J usage is TRBJ2-3; no clear D. CDR1 and CDR2 (germline): SGHDT, YYEEEE. The V and J ends lost 4 bases and 5 bases respectively, with 11 bases between them. There are 13 residues in the CDR3. Using reference TRBV5-6 and TRBJ2-3 for the parts outside the CDR3, the full variable domain is DAGVTQSPTHLIKTRGQQVTLRCSPKSGHDTVSWYQQALGQGPQFIFQYYEEEERQRGNFPDRFSGHQFPNYSSELNVNALLLGDSALYLCASSVGGVDTQYFGPGTRLTVL.